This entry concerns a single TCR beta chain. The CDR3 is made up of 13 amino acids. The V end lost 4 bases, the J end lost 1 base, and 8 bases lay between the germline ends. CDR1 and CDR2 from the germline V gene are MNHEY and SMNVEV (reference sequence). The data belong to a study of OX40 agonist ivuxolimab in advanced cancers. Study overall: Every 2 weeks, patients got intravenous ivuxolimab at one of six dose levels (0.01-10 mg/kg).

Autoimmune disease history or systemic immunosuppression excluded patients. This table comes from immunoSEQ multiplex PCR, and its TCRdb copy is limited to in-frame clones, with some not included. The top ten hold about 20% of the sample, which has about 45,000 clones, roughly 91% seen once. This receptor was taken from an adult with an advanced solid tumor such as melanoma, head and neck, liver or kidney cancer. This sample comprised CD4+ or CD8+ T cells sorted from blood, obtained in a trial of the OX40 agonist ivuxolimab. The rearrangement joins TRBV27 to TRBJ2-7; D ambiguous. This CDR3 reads CASSWAVSYEQYF. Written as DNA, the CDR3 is TGTGCCAGCAGTTGGGCGGTATCCTACGAGCAGTACTTC.